A single sample gave rise to the 11 T cell receptor beta chains below, sequenced in a study of beta chain features in type 1 diabetes. The sequenced template was cDNA made from the entire isolated RNA. Clones were sequenced by immunoSEQ multiplex PCR, and TCRdb holds only the in-frame ones, with some missing. The sample lists about 160,000 clones, 6.5% to 10% occurring once. For these receptors, no antigen is known. Study-wide findings and caveats: Patients with Type 1 diabetes showed moderately but significantly shorter TCRB CDR3s in all four CD4+ subsets.

Sequenced: central memory CD4+ T cells from blood. These TCRs come from a woman between 18 and 30 years old with type 1 diabetes.

The CDR3 DNA is TGTGCCAGCAGAATAGGGACAAGTCTCTACAATGAGCAGTTCTTC. This sequence encodes CASRIGTSLYNEQFF. The chain has TRBV27 and TRBJ2-1; tentative D call: TRBD1 (6 bases). Trimming took off 6 bases at V and 3 bases at J, with 15 bases between the two ends. Germline assignment: CDR1 MNHEY and CDR2 SMNVEV (reference sequence). The CDR3 has 15 residues.

The table lists this clone with a few counts. The chain joins TRBV29-1 to TRBJ1-5; no definite D call. In germline, CDR1 is SQVTM, CDR2 ANQGSEA. The CDR3 length is 13 residues. V shed 4 bases and J shed 6 bases, with 13 bases lying between them. CDR3 sequence (DNA): TGCAGCGTTGGCGGGATGGGAGGTCAGCCCCAGCATTTT. Translated, it gives CSVGGMGGQPQHF.

The chain is built from TRBV4-2 and TRBJ2-7; the D gene is possibly TRBD2 (6 bases). The length of the CDR3 is 19 residues. CDR1 and CDR2 (germline): LGHNA, YNFKEQ. V gave up 0 bases and J gave up 3 bases, with 24 bases separating them. The CDR3 DNA follows: TGTGCCAGCAGCCAAGATGGCCCGGGATTCTCGGCGGGGAACTACGAGCAGTACTTC. Its protein is CASSQDGPGFSAGNYEQYF.

V and J are TRBV10-3 and TRBJ1-1; 7 nucleotides agree with TRBD1. This CDR3 has 11 amino acids. CDR1 and CDR2 from the germline V gene are ENHRY and SYGVKD. J gave up 13 bases and V 6 bases, and 8 bases lay outside the gene matches. CDR3 sequence: CAIREDRKVFF. CDR3 coding DNA: TGTGCCATCAGAGAGGACAGGAAGGTTTTCTTT.

Notes on this clone: A much larger clone is a single base away; this may be a read error. The CDR3 here is CASSQEQGYGYTF. The CDR3 nucleotides read TGCGCCAGCAGCCAAGAACAGGGATATGGCTACACCTTC. This rearrangement joins TRBV7-9 to TRBJ1-2, with a weak D call TRBD1 (6 bases). Germline-derived CDR1 and CDR2 are SEHNR and FQNEAQ (reference sequence). The CDR3 totals 13 residues.

The rearrangement links TRBV19 to TRBJ2-7; a weak D match, TRBD1 (6 bases). With 6 bases removed from V and 0 bases from J, the gap between germline ends came to 18 bases. This CDR3 spans 16 amino acids. Germline V gives CDR1 LNHDA, CDR2 SQIVND (reference sequence). The CDR3 spells CASSRMSGGTSYEQYF. In DNA form, the CDR3 reads TGTGCCAGTAGCCGTATGTCTGGGGGCACCTCCTACGAGCAGTACTTC.

This clone showed up just a few times. The CDR3, as DNA: TGTGCCAGCTCACCCGAAGGGAGATACAATGAGCAGTTCTTC. As protein: CASSPEGRYNEQFF. The chain uses TRBV18 and TRBJ2-1; possible D gene TRBD2, 5 bases. Trimming shortened V by 3 bases and J by 4 bases, and 10 bases separated the two germline ends. CDR3 length: 14 amino acids. From germline, CDR1 is KGHSH and CDR2 LQKENI. Using reference TRBV18 and TRBJ2-1 for the parts outside the CDR3, the full variable domain is NAGVMQNPRHLVRRRGQEARLRCSPMKGHSHVYWYRQLPEEGLKFMVYLQKENIIDESGMPKERFSAEFPKEGPSILRIQQVVRGDSAAYFCASSPEGRYNEQFFGPGTRLTVL.

This clone showed up just a few times. Other DNA sequences from this sample encode an identical CDR3 as well. The chain joins TRBV9 to TRBJ2-5; a weak D match, TRBD2 (5 bases). The V and J ends lost 0 bases and 5 bases respectively, with 11 bases between them. The CDR3 consists of 14 residues. CDR1 and CDR2 (germline): SGDLS, YYNGEE. The CDR3 region is CASSVVGGGETQYF. The CDR3 nucleotides are TGTGCCAGCAGCGTAGTGGGCGGCGGGGAGACCCAGTACTTC.

Only a few counts were recorded for this clone. The chain employs TRBV6-5 and TRBJ1-1; 7 nucleotides match TRBD1. CDR1 and CDR2 (germline): MNHEY, SVGAGI. The V gene end was trimmed by 7 bases and the J gene end by 5 bases; junction bases not matched to a gene: 13. There are 15 residues in the CDR3. CDR3 sequence (DNA): TGTGCCAGCAACCTCGACAGGGCGGGAAGAACTGAAGCTTTCTTT. It specifies CASNLDRAGRTEAFF.

This clone was observed a handful of times. The chain joins TRBV5-1 to TRBJ2-7, with D possibly being TRBD1 (8 bases). Trimming left V 4 bases short and J 6 bases short, with 17 bases between. The CDR3 spans 14 residues. Germline CDR1 is SGHRS and CDR2 is YFSETQ. Written as DNA, the CDR3 is TGCGCCAGCAGCCCGGGAGGACAGGGCACCGAGCAGTACTTC. Translation: CASSPGGQGTEQYF. Full variable domain (rest looked up from reference TRBV5-1 and TRBJ2-7): KAGVTQTPRYLIKTRGQQVTLSCSPISGHRSVSWYQQTPGQGLQFLFEYFSETQRNKGNFPGRFSGRQFSNSRSEMNVSTLELGDSALYLCASSPGGQGTEQYFGPGTRLTVT.

The chain uses TRBV4-1 and TRBJ2-5, with TRBD2 matching over 10 bases. This CDR3 region has 15 residues. With V trimmed by 4 bases and J by 5 bases, 7 bases remained unmatched. CDR1 and CDR2 from the germline V gene are MGHRA and YSYEKL. CDR3 in amino acids: CASSLLAGVWETQYF. The CDR3 DNA is TGCGCCAGCAGCCTTCTAGCGGGAGTATGGGAGACCCAGTACTTC.